This entry concerns a single T cell receptor (beta chain). Its antigen is not identified. These data come from a study of shared clonotypes between healthy human individuals. Findings of the study overall: Rarefaction revealed incomplete sorted-subset sequencing despite large depth. Richness estimates generally favored naive over memory subsets.

Each cell subset's genomic DNA was divided evenly among several immunoSEQ plates. Measured with immunoSEQ multiplex PCR; TCRdb has only the in-frame clones, and not every one. The table shows a few million clones, with around 94% occurring only once. The CDR3 runs 16 residues. The germline CDR1 and CDR2 sequences are SGHRS and YFSETQ. V was pared by 0 bases and J by 0 bases, with 12 bases between. The V gene is TRBV5-1, the J gene TRBJ1-1, with D unclear. The source material was naive CD4+ T cells sorted from blood. Documented subset: CD45RA+ positively selected. The TCR sequence derives from a man younger than 35 in good health. This chain's CDR3 is CASSLGVTTMNTEAFF. The DNA for the CDR3 is TGCGCCAGCAGCTTGGGAGTTACCACTATGAACACTGAAGCTTTCTTT.